The 25 T cell receptor beta chains below come from one sample, sequenced in a study of cytomegalovirus exposure and HLA in healthy donors. Vbeta (60) and Jbeta (13) primers were used in the PCR. Generated by immunoSEQ multiplex PCR, the TCRdb table keeps only in-frame clones and is missing some. The sample includes roughly 190,000 clones, approximately 65% of them seen just once. The sample was PBMCs. These receptors were taken from a man in his forties in good health and CMV-seronegative.

The chain combines TRBV30 with TRBJ2-7, with 9 bases that match TRBD2. V shed 0 bases and J 4 bases; nucleotides not matched to a gene: 7. Germline loops: CDR1 GTSNPN, CDR2 SVGIG (reference sequence). There are 15 residues in the CDR3. The CDR3 DNA reads TGTGCCTGGAGTGTAGCTAGCGGGATGAGTTACGAGCAGTACTTC. This codes for CAWSVASGMSYEQYF.

This chain connects TRBV11-2 to TRBJ1-3, with no clear D. Per the germline V gene, CDR1 is SGHAT and CDR2 is FQNNGV. V lost 5 bases to trimming and J lost 0 bases, with 11 bases between them. CDR3 length: 15 residues. CDR3 DNA sequence: TGTGCCAGCAGCCAGGACGGGAGCTCTGGAAACACCATATATTTT. Translated: CASSQDGSSGNTIYF.

This rearrangement joins TRBV2 to TRBJ2-3; 9 bases fit TRBD2. V was pared by 5 bases and J by 2 bases, with 2 bases of the junction left unmatched. The germline CDR1 and CDR2 sequences are SNHLY and FYNNEI. The CDR3 is 14 residues long. CDR3: CASSRTSATDTQYF. CDR3 sequence (DNA): TGTGCCAGCAGTCGGACTAGCGCCACAGATACGCAGTATTTT.

This clone came up once. The chain uses TRBV7-9 and TRBJ1-6, with D maybe TRBD1 (6 bases). With 2 bases removed from V and 7 bases from J, the gap between germline ends came to 21 bases. Per germline, CDR1 SEHNR and CDR2 FQNEAQ (reference sequence). CDR3 length: 18 residues. The CDR3 coding sequence is TGTGCCAGCAGCTTATCGCCGGGAGGGGGGCGACAGAATTCACCCCTCCACTTT. Translation gives CASSLSPGGGRQNSPLHF.

This clone was detected only once. The chain has TRBV5-6 and TRBJ2-7, with 9 bases matching TRBD2. V shed 2 bases and J 0 bases; nucleotides not matched to a gene: 9. CDR3 length: 17 amino acids. In germline, CDR1 is SGHDT, CDR2 YYEEEE. The CDR3 region is CASSFRLKTSGSYEQYF. The CDR3 DNA sequence: TGTGCCAGCAGCTTTAGGCTCAAGACTAGCGGCTCCTACGAGCAGTACTTC.

Only one count was recorded for this clone. V and J are TRBV6-5 and TRBJ2-1; D is possibly TRBD2 (5 bases). The length of the CDR3 is 16 residues. The V and J ends lost 2 bases and 9 bases respectively, with 20 bases between them. Germline V gene data show CDR1 as MNHEY and CDR2 as SVGAGI. The CDR3 DNA is TGTGCCAGCAGTTACAGGCCGGGAATCCGCGGTGTTGAGCAGTTCTTC. It codes for CASSYRPGIRGVEQFF.

CDR3 bases: TGCGCCAGCAGCTTAGGGAGAACCGGGGAGCTGTTTTTT. Encoded protein: CASSLGRTGELFF. V gene TRBV5-1 combines with J gene TRBJ2-2; TRBD2 is a possible D gene (5 bases). The length of the CDR3 is 13 residues. Germline assignment: CDR1 SGHRS and CDR2 YFSETQ. V was clipped by 2 bases and J by 5 bases, with 7 bases between them.

This chain uses TRBV5-6 with TRBJ1-1; 10 positions agree with TRBD1. J was trimmed by 10 bases and V by 0 bases; bases with no gene match: 6. The CDR3 totals 14 residues. Germline CDR1 is SGHDT and CDR2 is YYEEEE. The CDR3 region is CASSLGQGAQGAFF. The CDR3 bases are TGTGCCAGCAGCTTGGGACAGGGGGCGCAGGGAGCTTTCTTT.

The chain combines TRBV5-4 with TRBJ2-2; D unresolved. V lost 4 bases and J lost 1, with 8 bases in between. Germline CDR1 reads SGHNT; CDR2 reads YYREEE (reference sequence). This CDR3 has 14 residues. In DNA form, the CDR3 reads TGTGCCAGCAGCCCGGGTGGGAACACCGGGGAGCTGTTTTTT. Protein: CASSPGGNTGELFF.

The rearrangement links TRBV29-1 to TRBJ2-1; 7 bases line up with TRBD2. The CDR3 length is 13 residues. With V trimmed by 6 bases and J by 7 bases, 9 bases remained unmatched. Germline-derived CDR1 and CDR2 are SQVTM and ANQGSEA. The CDR3, as DNA: TGCAGCGTCCGTAATACAGCGGGAAATGAGCAGTTCTTC. Protein sequence: CSVRNTAGNEQFF.

The chain links TRBV15 to TRBJ2-3; D is uncertain. Trimming removed 0 bases from V and 0 bases from J, with 16 bases in between. The V gene's germline CDR1 is LNHNV and CDR2 YYDKDF (reference sequence). The length of the CDR3 is 18 residues. As DNA, the CDR3 is TGTGCCACCAGCAGAGATCAACGTCTCTACTCGAGCACAGATACGCAGTATTTT. It codes for CATSRDQRLYSSTDTQYF. Full variable domain (outside the CDR3, taken from reference TRBV15 and TRBJ2-3): DAMVIQNPRYQVTQFGKPVTLSCSQTLNHNVMYWYQQKSSQAPKLLFHYYDKDFNNEADTPDNFQSRRPNTSFCFLDIRSPGLGDTAMYLCATSRDQRLYSSTDTQYFGPGTRLTVL.

The chain has TRBV7-9 and TRBJ1-2, with 11 bases identical to TRBD1. The germline CDR1 and CDR2 sequences are SEHNR and FQNEAQ (reference sequence). This CDR3 is 16 amino acids long. V shed 3 bases and J 8 bases; nucleotides not matched to a gene: 11. CDR3 DNA: TGTGCCAGCAGCTTGTGGAAACCGGGACAGGGGGAGGGCTACACCTTC. The encoded protein is CASSLWKPGQGEGYTF. The full variable domain, in which reference TRBV7-9 and TRBJ1-2 provide the parts outside the CDR3, is DTGVSQNPRHKITKRGQNVTFRCDPISEHNRLYWYRQTLGQGPEFLTYFQNEAQLEKSRLLSDRFSAERPKGSFSTLEIQRTEQGDSAMYLCASSLWKPGQGEGYTFGSGTRLTVV.

The rearrangement links TRBV7-6 to TRBJ2-3; 12 bases line up with TRBD2. The CDR3 runs to 19 residues. Germline loops: CDR1 SGHVS, CDR2 FNYEAQ. V shed 1 base and J 2 bases; nucleotides not matched to a gene: 10. Here the CDR3 reads CASSLEYPSGRAHTDTQYF. The CDR3 DNA reads TGTGCCAGCAGCTTAGAATACCCTAGCGGGAGGGCCCACACAGATACGCAGTATTTT.

This clone has just one count. The chain joins TRBV5-1 to TRBJ2-7; TRBD2 matches 11 bases. Trimming took 6 bases from V and 1 from J; bases not matched to a gene: 6. Germline CDR1 is SGHRS and CDR2 is YFSETQ. The CDR3 runs 15 residues. This chain's CDR3 is CASKTSGSGSYEQYF. The CDR3 region has the DNA TGCGCCAGCAAAACTAGCGGGAGTGGGTCCTACGAGCAGTACTTC. Supplemented by reference TRBV5-1 and TRBJ2-7, the full variable domain reads KAGVTQTPRYLIKTRGQQVTLSCSPISGHRSVSWYQQTPGQGLQFLFEYFSETQRNKGNFPGRFSGRQFSNSRSEMNVSTLELGDSALYLCASKTSGSGSYEQYFGPGTRLTVT.

This clone was seen just once. V and J are TRBV5-1 and TRBJ2-7; possibly TRBD1 for D (5 bases). The germline gives CDR1 SGHRS, CDR2 YFSETQ. This CDR3 spans 15 amino acids. Trimming cost V 4 bases and J 0 bases, with 14 bases left between them. The DNA of the CDR3 is TGCGCCAGCAGCGGCCCGACAGACTTCTCCTACGAGCAGTACTTC. Protein product: CASSGPTDFSYEQYF.

This clone was counted a few times. V and J are TRBV11-1 and TRBJ2-1; 10 bases line up with TRBD2. With V trimmed by 7 bases and J by 7 bases, 13 bases remained unmatched. This CDR3 has 16 residues. Germline V gene sequence: CDR1 SGHAT, CDR2 FQDESV (reference sequence). This CDR3 is CASTRASGSSRNEQFF. The CDR3 DNA reads as TGTGCCAGCACACGGGCTAGCGGGAGTTCTCGGAATGAGCAGTTCTTC. Full variable domain (missing parts from reference TRBV11-1 and TRBJ2-1): EAEVAQSPRYKITEKSQAVAFWCDPISGHATLYWYRQILGQGPELLVQFQDESVVDDSQLPKDRFSAERLKGVDSTLKIQPAELGDSAMYLCASTRASGSSRNEQFFGPGTRLTVL.

The rearrangement joins TRBV6-1 to TRBJ2-5; 10 positions match TRBD2. CDR3 length: 16 amino acids. Trimming cost V 4 bases and J 1 base; bases outside gene matches: 6. From germline, CDR1 is MNHNS and CDR2 SASEGT. CDR3 sequence: CASSVIAGGVQETQYF. CDR3 nucleotides: TGTGCCAGCAGTGTTATAGCGGGGGGAGTCCAAGAGACCCAGTACTTC.

The chain joins TRBV6-5 to TRBJ2-6, with D perhaps matching TRBD1 (5 bases). The CDR3 runs 16 residues. The V gene's germline CDR1 is MNHEY and CDR2 SVGAGI. V was trimmed by 0 bases and J by 0 bases, leaving 6 bases between them. In DNA, the CDR3 is TGTGCCAGCAGTTACTCGACAGCCTCTGGGGCCAACGTCCTGACTTTC. This gives the protein CASSYSTASGANVLTF.

Only a few counts were recorded for this clone. The chain couples TRBV6-5 to TRBJ1-4; 7 bases are shared with TRBD1. The J segment lost 2 bases and the V segment lost 4 bases, leaving 4 bases of the junction unmatched. The germline V gene has CDR1 MNHEY and CDR2 SVGAGI. The CDR3 consists of 15 residues. CDR3 loop: CASSWRGRTNEKLFF. The CDR3 nucleotides are TGTGCCAGCAGTTGGAGGGGGCGGACTAATGAAAAACTGTTTTTT.

The genes are TRBV7-8 and TRBJ2-3; D possibly corresponds to TRBD2 (6 bases). V lost 7 bases and J lost 5, with 7 bases in between. This CDR3 comprises 11 residues. Germline V CDR1 and CDR2: SGHVS, FQNEAQ. This CDR3 reads CASTSVDTQYF. CDR3 nucleotide sequence: TGTGCCAGCACTAGCGTAGATACGCAGTATTTT.

The J gene is TRBJ2-1, the V gene TRBV27; a weak D match, TRBD1 (6 bases). CDR1 and CDR2 from the germline V gene are MNHEY and SMNVEV (reference sequence). The CDR3 extends over 14 amino acids. Trimming shortened V by 6 bases and J by 0 bases, and 9 bases separated the two germline ends. DNA for the CDR3: TGTGCCAGCAGGGACAGCAGCTCCTACAATGAGCAGTTCTTC. As protein: CASRDSSSYNEQFF.

This chain uses TRBV4-2 with TRBJ2-5, with 7 bases lining up with TRBD1. Germline CDR1 reads LGHNA; CDR2 reads YNFKEQ. Trimming took 0 bases from V and 7 from J; bases not matched to a gene: 5. CDR3 length: 14 amino acids. DNA of the CDR3: TGTGCCAGCAGCCAAGAGACAGGGTCCCTGACCCAGTACTTC. Translation: CASSQETGSLTQYF.

The rearrangement uses TRBV7-6 and TRBJ2-1, with TRBD1 identical over 9 bases. The CDR3 runs to 15 residues. Germline V gene sequence: CDR1 SGHVS, CDR2 FNYEAQ. The junction had 11 bases not matched to a gene; V was cut back by 5 bases and J by 9 bases. The CDR3 spells CASSHAPGQGGEQFF. The CDR3 coding sequence is TGTGCCAGCAGCCACGCGCCGGGACAGGGAGGTGAGCAGTTCTTC.

The genes are TRBV7-7 and TRBJ2-3; 8 positions match TRBD1. Germline V CDR1 and CDR2: SSHAT, FNYEAQ (reference sequence). V lost 5 bases and J lost 4; bases outside the gene matches: 5. The CDR3 length is 14 residues. The CDR3 DNA sequence: TGTGCCAGCAGCCCAGGACAGGGATCAGATACGCAGTATTTT. It specifies CASSPGQGSDTQYF.

The chain employs TRBV4-3 and TRBJ2-5; possible D gene TRBD2, 5 bases. Germline CDR1 is LGHNA and CDR2 is YSLEER. This CDR3 spans 15 amino acids. The V end was cut by 0 bases, the J end by 4 bases, with 12 bases between. The CDR3 region has the DNA TGCGCCAGCAGCCAAGAGGGGAGTGTGGCAGAGACCCAGTACTTC. This encodes CASSQEGSVAETQYF.